This TCR beta chain was sequenced during a study of early T cells in non-severe SARS-CoV-2 infection. Individual cDNA molecules were tagged with unique molecular identifiers, the study reported. Each CDR3 protein is one row after TCRdb ran MiXCR on the 5' RACE reads. The sample lists tens of thousands of distinct CDR3 sequences; roughly a tenth were seen once. From germline, CDR1 is KGHSH and CDR2 LQKENI. V shed 2 bases and J shed 3 bases, with 11 bases lying between them. This CDR3 is 14 amino acids long. This clonotype originated in an adult who was a healthcare worker with PCR-confirmed SARS-CoV-2 infection or an uninfected control (not recorded which). The chain joins TRBV18 to TRBJ2-7, with D perhaps TRBD2 (5 bases). The material sequenced was whole blood, taken at baseline. CDR3 bases: TGTGCCAGCTCACCAGCAGGAGGAAACTACGAGCAGTACTTC. Protein sequence: CASSPAGGNYEQYF.